The 15 T cell receptor beta chains below come from one sample, sequenced in a study of response to subunit inactivated influenza vaccine. TCRdb re-analysed the RT-PCR reads in MiXCR, keeping a single row per CDR3 protein. The sample includes approximately 500,000 distinct CDR3 sequences, roughly a quarter of them seen just once. The sample was also linked to a second study, of T cells expressing NK-cell markers. That investigation notes: Making the TCR beta cDNA relied on 5'RACE template switching with UMIs.

The specimen was CD4+ T cells sorted from PBMCs, collected 11 to 12 days after vaccination. The receptors were gathered from a man in his forties or fifties who received an inactivated influenza vaccine.

This clonotype has only a few counts. The CDR3 is CASSFGQTTVGNEQFF. The DNA of the CDR3 is TGCGCCAGCAGCTTTGGGCAGACAACGGTAGGGAATGAGCAGTTCTTC. The chain links TRBV5-1 to TRBJ2-1; unclear D gene. Germline assignment: CDR1 SGHRS and CDR2 YFSETQ. Trimming removed 2 bases at V and 7 bases at J, with 19 bases between. The CDR3 sequence is 16 residues long.

This clonotype was found a few times. This chain joins TRBV5-1 and TRBJ2-5; a weak D match, TRBD2 (6 bases). The CDR3 is 15 amino acids. The V end lost 0 bases, the J end lost 2 bases, and 11 bases lay between the germline ends. CDR1 is SGHRS and CDR2 is YFSETQ in the germline V gene. CDR3: CASSLGPGTQETQYF. CDR3 nucleotides: TGCGCCAGCAGCTTGGGACCCGGGACTCAAGAGACCCAGTACTTC.

V gene TRBV7-6 combines with J gene TRBJ2-3; possible D gene TRBD1, 5 bases. Trimming removed 4 bases from V and 4 bases from J, with 12 bases in between. The CDR3 is 14 amino acids. Germline CDR1 is SGHVS and CDR2 is FNYEAQ. The CDR3 here is CASSSVGPPDTQYF. The CDR3 DNA reads TGTGCCAGCAGCTCAGTGGGGCCGCCAGATACGCAGTATTTT.

Only a few counts were recorded for this clonotype. This chain links TRBV9 with TRBJ1-1; TRBD1 matches at 7 bases. This CDR3 is built from 16 residues. J was trimmed by 0 bases and V by 3 bases; bases with no gene match: 8. Germline V lookup: CDR1 SGDLS, CDR2 YYNGEE. The CDR3 sequence: CASSARQGAMNTEAFF. DNA of the CDR3: TGTGCCAGCAGCGCGAGACAGGGCGCTATGAACACTGAAGCTTTCTTT.

The chain has TRBV18 and TRBJ2-3; 10 positions match TRBD2. The ends lost 2 bases at V and 2 bases at J; junction bases unmatched: 7. This CDR3 has 17 amino acids. Germline-derived CDR1 and CDR2 are KGHSH and LQKENI. CDR3 sequence reads: CASSPTRGLAITDTQYF. CDR3 DNA sequence: TGTGCCAGCTCACCAACCCGGGGACTAGCGATCACAGATACGCAGTATTTT.

The CDR3: CASSQDRTGGSPLHF. The CDR3 DNA follows: TGTGCCAGCAGCCAAGATAGAACAGGGGGTTCACCCCTCCACTTT. The V call is TRBV14, the J call TRBJ1-6; 8 bases are shared with TRBD1. The trim removed 0 bases at V and 9 bases at J, leaving 4 bases unmatched. The CDR3 is 15 residues long. Germline lookup yields CDR1 SGHDN and CDR2 FVKESK. The full variable domain, its missing parts supplied by reference TRBV14 and TRBJ1-6, is EAGVTQFPSHSVIEKGQTVTLRCDPISGHDNLYWYRRVMGKEIKFLLHFVKESKQDESGMPNNRFLAERTGGTYSTLKVQPAELEDSGVYFCASSQDRTGGSPLHFGNGTRLTVT.

A few counts support this clonotype. The chain is built from TRBV6-1 and TRBJ1-2; tentatively, D is TRBD1 (5 bases). The CDR3 consists of 12 residues. V lost 5 bases, J lost 3 bases, and 7 bases lay in between. Per the germline V gene, CDR1 is MNHNS and CDR2 is SASEGT. CDR3 sequence (DNA): TGTGCCAGCAGTCCGGGGGACTATGGCTACACCTTC. The encoded protein is CASSPGDYGYTF.

This chain connects TRBV5-6 to TRBJ1-6, with 9 bases that match TRBD1. V lost 4 bases to trimming and J lost 10 bases; unmatched junction nucleotides: 6. The CDR3 is 14 amino acids. Germline V lookup: CDR1 SGHDT, CDR2 YYEEEE. CDR3: CASSPDRGRSPLHF. The CDR3 coding sequence is TGTGCCAGCAGCCCGGACAGGGGTAGGTCACCCCTCCACTTT.

V is TRBV24-1 and J is TRBJ2-1; 13 bases are shared with TRBD2. This CDR3 has 17 residues. Germline V gene data show CDR1 as KGHDR and CDR2 as SFDVKD. V lost 4 bases, J lost 6 bases, and 8 bases stayed unmatched. CDR3 sequence: CATSDPGLAGPGNEQFF. The CDR3 nucleotides are TGTGCCACCAGTGACCCGGGACTAGCGGGACCGGGCAATGAGCAGTTCTTC.

This chain links TRBV20-1 with TRBJ1-1, with D perhaps TRBD1 (5 bases). V was shortened by 1 base and J by 0 bases, with 9 bases between the two germline ends. Germline CDR1 and CDR2: DFQATT and SNEGSKA (reference sequence). The CDR3 covers 14 residues. CDR3 in DNA: TGCAGTGCTAGAGCGGGGGGAGTGAACACTGAAGCTTTCTTT. It encodes CSARAGGVNTEAFF.

In its sample, this clonotype was seen once. The CDR3 reads CASSLWAPGEGQFF. DNA for the CDR3: TGCGCCAGCAGCCTCTGGGCTCCTGGGGAAGGGCAGTTCTTC. This chain uses TRBV4-3 with TRBJ2-1, with D hard to call. CDR1 is LGHNA, CDR2 YSLEER, per germline. V was clipped by 4 bases and J by 12 bases, with 19 bases between them. This CDR3 region has 14 residues.

This rearrangement joins TRBV7-2 to TRBJ1-2; D possibly corresponds to TRBD1 (5 bases). The CDR3 runs 16 residues. The V gene lost 5 bases and the J gene lost 4 bases, with 20 bases spanning the gap. CDR1 and CDR2 from the germline V gene are SGHTA and FQGNSA. CDR3 nucleotide sequence: TGTGCCAGCAGCAATTACCTGGGGCAGGGCACCTATGGCTACACCTTC. It codes for CASSNYLGQGTYGYTF.

The rearrangement uses TRBV9 and TRBJ2-5; maybe TRBD2 (6 bases). The CDR3 contains 14 residues. With 2 bases removed from V and 2 bases from J, the gap between germline ends came to 10 bases. CDR1 SGDLS and CDR2 YYNGEE come from the germline V gene. DNA for the CDR3: TGTGCCAGCAGCGTCGGGACTCTACAAGAGACCCAGTACTTC. Translating it yields CASSVGTLQETQYF. Drawing the rest from reference TRBV9 and TRBJ2-5, the complete variable domain is DSGVTQTPKHLITATGQRVTLRCSPRSGDLSVYWYQQSLDQGLQFLIQYYNGEERAKGNILERFSAQQFPDLHSELNLSSLELGDSALYFCASSVGTLQETQYFGPGTRLLVL.

In its sample, this clonotype was seen a few times. The chain links TRBV20-1 to TRBJ2-1, with 14 bases aligning to TRBD2. The germline V gene encodes CDR1 DFQATT and CDR2 SNEGSKA (reference sequence). The CDR3 is made up of 15 amino acids. The junction had 6 bases not matched to a gene; V was cut back by 6 bases and J by 5 bases. The CDR3 loop is CSALGLAGVNNEQFF. DNA of the CDR3: TGCAGTGCCTTGGGACTAGCGGGGGTGAACAATGAGCAGTTCTTC.

Details on this clonotype: One junction end does not reproduce the germline sequence, and a read error may be involved. The chain carries TRBV3-1 and TRBJ1-4; 7 nucleotides line up with TRBD1. Looked up from germline, CDR1 is LGHDT and CDR2 is YNNKEL (reference sequence). The CDR3 contains 14 residues. CDR3 sequence reads: CASSTGTANEKLFF. The DNA of the CDR3 is TGCGCCAGCAGCACCGGGACAGCAAATGAAAAACTGTTTTTT.